Listed below are T cell receptor beta chains from one sample, sequenced in a study of blood T cell repertoires in COVID-19. The assay was immunoSEQ multiplex PCR, and TCRdb's table has in-frame clones only and misses some. Found here are about 23,000 clones, 90% to 95% of them singletons; the top ten hold 4% to 4.5%. Sequencing was done on a sample of peripheral blood. The receptor set was obtained from a woman in her forties or fifties with active COVID-19. CDR3s include the opening cysteine and the closing phenylalanine or tryptophan. Fields, in order: J gene, V gene, D gene, CDR3 protein, CDR3 DNA. D genes are given only for firm matches.

TRBJ2-7,TRBV6-1,.,CASSEAYRSYEQYF,TGTGCCAGCAGTGAAGCGTACAGGTCCTACGAGCAGTACTTC
TRBJ2-1,TRBV6-5,TRBD2,CASRRGGEQFF,TGTGCCAGCAGGCGGGGGGGTGAGCAGTTCTTC
TRBJ2-5,TRBV5-1,TRBD2,CASSLDGSGSLETQYF,TGCGCCAGCAGCTTGGATGGTAGCGGGAGTCTGGAGACCCAGTACTTC
TRBJ1-3,TRBV28,.,CASSPAGGGNTIYF,TGTGCCAGCAGTCCCGCGGGGGGAGGAAACACCATATATTTT
TRBJ1-1,TRBV28,TRBD1,CASSLLGTGRAEAFF,TGTGCCAGCAGTTTACTGGGGACAGGGCGGGCTGAAGCTTTCTTT
TRBJ2-5,TRBV5-1,.,CASSLGRGPETQYF,TGCGCCAGCAGCTTGGGTAGAGGGCCAGAGACCCAGTACTTC
TRBJ2-2,TRBV7-2,TRBD2,CASSPPGLAGPKGELFF,TGTGCCAGCAGTCCCCCGGGACTAGCGGGACCGAAGGGGGAGCTGTTTTTT
TRBJ1-5,TRBV19,TRBD1,CASSGTGVGNQPQHF,TGTGCCAGTAGTGGGACAGGGGTGGGCAATCAGCCCCAGCATTTT
TRBJ2-1,TRBV18,.,CASSTATGNEQFF,TGTGCCAGCTCAACGGCGACTGGGAATGAGCAGTTCTTC
TRBJ2-2,TRBV29-1,.,CSVERSGTGELFF,TGCAGCGTTGAAAGGTCCGGGACCGGGGAGCTGTTTTTT
TRBJ2-7,TRBV10-2,TRBD1,CASSESRTGSSYEQYF,TGCGCCAGCAGTGAGTCCCGGACAGGGAGCTCCTACGAGCAGTACTTC
TRBJ2-5,TRBV9,.,CASSEQGPSRSKETQYF,TGTGCCAGCAGCGAACAGGGCCCGAGTAGATCAAAAGAGACCCAGTACTTC
TRBJ2-3,TRBV7-2,TRBD2,CASSFWGLAGRTDTQYF,TGTGCCAGCAGCTTCTGGGGACTAGCGGGGCGCACAGATACGCAGTATTTT
TRBJ2-1,TRBV29-1,TRBD2,CSVSGGATYNEQFF,TGCAGCGTTTCCGGGGGGGCTACCTACAATGAGCAGTTCTTC